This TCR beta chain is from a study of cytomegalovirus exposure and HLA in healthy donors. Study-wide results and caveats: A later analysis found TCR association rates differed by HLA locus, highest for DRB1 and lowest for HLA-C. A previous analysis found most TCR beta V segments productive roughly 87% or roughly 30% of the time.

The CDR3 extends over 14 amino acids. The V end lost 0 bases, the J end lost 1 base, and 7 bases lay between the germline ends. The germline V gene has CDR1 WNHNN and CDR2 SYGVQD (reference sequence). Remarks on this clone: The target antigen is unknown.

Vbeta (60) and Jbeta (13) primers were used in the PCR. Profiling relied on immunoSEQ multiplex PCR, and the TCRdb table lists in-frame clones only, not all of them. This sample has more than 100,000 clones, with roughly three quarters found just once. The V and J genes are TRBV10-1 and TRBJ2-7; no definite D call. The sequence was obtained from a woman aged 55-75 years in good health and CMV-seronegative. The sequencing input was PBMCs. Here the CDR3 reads CASSESFGSYEQYF. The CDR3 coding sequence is TGCGCCAGCAGTGAGTCGTTCGGTTCCTACGAGCAGTACTTC.